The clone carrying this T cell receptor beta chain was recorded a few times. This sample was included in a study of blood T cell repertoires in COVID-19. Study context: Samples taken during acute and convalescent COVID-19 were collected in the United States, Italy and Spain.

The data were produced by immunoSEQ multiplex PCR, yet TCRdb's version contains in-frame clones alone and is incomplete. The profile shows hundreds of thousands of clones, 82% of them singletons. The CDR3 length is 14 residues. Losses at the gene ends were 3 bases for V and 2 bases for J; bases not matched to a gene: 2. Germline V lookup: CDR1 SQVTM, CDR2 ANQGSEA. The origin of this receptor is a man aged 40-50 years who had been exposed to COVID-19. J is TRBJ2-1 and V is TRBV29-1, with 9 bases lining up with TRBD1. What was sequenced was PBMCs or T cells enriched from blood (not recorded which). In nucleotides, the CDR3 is TGCAGCGTTGACGGGGACAGGGCCTACAATGAGCAGTTCTTC. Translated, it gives CSVDGDRAYNEQFF.